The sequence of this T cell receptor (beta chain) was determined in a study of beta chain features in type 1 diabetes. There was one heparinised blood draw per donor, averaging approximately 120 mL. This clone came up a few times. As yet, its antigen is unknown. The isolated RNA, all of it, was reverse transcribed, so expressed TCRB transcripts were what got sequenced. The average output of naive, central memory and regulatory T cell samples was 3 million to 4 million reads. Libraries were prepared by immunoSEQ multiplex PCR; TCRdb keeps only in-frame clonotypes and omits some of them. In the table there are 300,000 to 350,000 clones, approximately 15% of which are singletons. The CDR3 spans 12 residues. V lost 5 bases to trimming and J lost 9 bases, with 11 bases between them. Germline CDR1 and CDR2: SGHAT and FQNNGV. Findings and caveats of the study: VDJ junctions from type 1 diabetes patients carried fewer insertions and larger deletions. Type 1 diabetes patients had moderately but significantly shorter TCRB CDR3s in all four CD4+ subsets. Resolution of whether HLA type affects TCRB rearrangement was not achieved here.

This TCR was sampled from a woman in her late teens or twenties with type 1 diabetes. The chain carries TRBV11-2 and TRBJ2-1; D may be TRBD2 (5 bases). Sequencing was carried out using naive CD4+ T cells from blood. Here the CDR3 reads CASSRSDSEQFF. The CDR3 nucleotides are TGTGCCAGCAGCCGTAGCGATAGTGAGCAGTTCTTC.